These 10 T cell receptor beta chains were all obtained from the same sample, sequenced in a study of human T cells and chemical hapten exposure (dated by TCRdb to 2020 to 2022). The time point label for this specimen denotes: pre-sensitization, week 0. The treatment or condition label here, explained by the study, means: therapeutic diphenylcyclopropenone sensitization with weekly scalp DPC. The method was RACE. Sequencing relied on a NextSeq 500. Starting from the raw public reads, TCRdb applied fastp trimming at Q25, assembled clones with MiXCR and retained in-frame beta chains. Rows with one shared CDR3 protein collapse into an entry with the most common genes and DNA. Present in this sample are 250,000 or so distinct CDR3 sequences, around 7.3% of which were seen just once. Of the sample, 1.2% falls within the top ten clones. Sequencing was performed on whole blood, taken in connection with sensitization to the hapten diphenylcyclopropenone (DPC). Source of these receptors: a man aged 18 to 30 with alopecia areata. Some clones in this sample may be carry-over from other donors' samples.

Ten or more counts support this clonotype. Here the CDR3 DNA reads TGCGCCAGCAGGCCTTTAAGGGTCACAGATACGCAGTATTTT. Protein sequence: CASRPLRVTDTQYF. This rearrangement joins TRBV10-2 to TRBJ2-3, with D unclear. The CDR3 covers 14 residues. The ends were cut back, 6 bases at V and 2 bases at J, with 12 bases in the middle. Germline V gives CDR1 WSHSY, CDR2 SAAADI.

This clonotype was counted ten times or more. This chain connects TRBV6-5 to TRBJ1-2, with TRBD1 identical over 9 bases. V lost 0 bases, J lost 4 bases, and 3 bases stayed unmatched. The CDR3 is made up of 15 amino acids. Germline lookup yields CDR1 MNHEY and CDR2 SVGAGI. CDR3 protein: CASSYSGQGLYGYTF. The CDR3 DNA reads as TGTGCCAGCAGTTACTCGGGACAGGGACTCTATGGCTACACCTTC.

This clonotype was picked up many times. This rearrangement joins TRBV7-2 to TRBJ2-5; maybe TRBD1 (6 bases). The CDR3 is 14 amino acids. Germline V gene sequence: CDR1 SGHTA, CDR2 FQGNSA. V was shortened by 0 bases and J by 4 bases, with 9 bases between the two germline ends. CDR3 in amino acids: CASSLAGQLETQYF. In nucleotides, the CDR3 is TGTGCCAGCAGCTTAGCCGGACAGCTAGAGACCCAGTACTTC.

This clonotype was counted only a few times. The chain combines TRBV12-3 or TRBV12-4 with TRBJ2-3; TRBD1 agrees at 8 bases. The CDR3 sequence is 15 residues long. V was pared by 3 bases and J by 4 bases, with 6 bases of the junction left unmatched. The CDR3 loop is CASSFLGQVPDTQYF. The CDR3 DNA sequence: TGTGCCAGCAGTTTCCTGGGACAGGTCCCAGATACGCAGTATTTT.

This chain connects TRBV27 to TRBJ1-1; the match to TRBD1 covers 7 bases. This CDR3 spans 14 amino acids. V lost 5 bases and J lost 4; bases outside the gene matches: 7. CDR1 is MNHEY, CDR2 SMNVEV, per germline (reference sequence). CDR3 sequence: CASSRDRLTTEAFF. CDR3 coding DNA: TGTGCCAGCAGTCGGGACAGATTAACCACTGAAGCTTTCTTT.

This clonotype appeared a few times. The V call is TRBV4-3, the J call TRBJ2-3, with TRBD1 matching over 8 bases. This CDR3 contains 16 residues. Germline V gene lookup returns CDR1 LGHNA and CDR2 YSLEER. V shed 1 base, J shed 4 bases, and the junction held 7 bases outside the gene matches. For the CDR3, the DNA is TGCGCCAGCAGCCAAGGATCCCAGGGGGCTGCAGATACGCAGTATTTT. This codes for CASSQGSQGAADTQYF.

This clonotype was counted only a few times. The chain combines TRBV7-2 with TRBJ2-1; D is uncertain. Trimming stripped 3 bases from V and 8 bases from J, with 8 bases between. Germline V gene lookup returns CDR1 SGHTA and CDR2 FQGNSA. The CDR3 spans 12 residues. CDR3 nucleotide sequence: TGTGCCAGCAGCTTCCGAGTTGATGAGCAGTTCTTC. It codes for CASSFRVDEQFF.

This clonotype occurred a few times. The gene calls are TRBV25-1 and TRBJ1-2; 9 bases fit TRBD1. The CDR3 totals 14 residues. Germline CDR1 reads MGHDK; CDR2 reads SYGVNS. The junction had 5 bases not matched to a gene; V was cut back by 4 bases and J by 5 bases. In DNA form, the CDR3 reads TGTGCCAGCAGTGGAACAGGGGGCACGTATGGCTACACCTTC. Translation: CASSGTGGTYGYTF.

CDR3 loop: CASTSVGRWETQYF. The CDR3 DNA reads TGTGCCAGCACTTCGGTTGGGCGCTGGGAGACCCAGTACTTC. This chain links TRBV7-2 with TRBJ2-5; no clear D. Deletions cut 7 bases from V and 5 bases from J, with 17 bases between. CDR3 size: 14 residues. Germline CDR1 reads SGHTA; CDR2 reads FQGNSA. Using reference TRBV7-2 and TRBJ2-5 for the parts outside the CDR3, the full variable domain is GAGVSQSPSNKVTEKGKDVELRCDPISGHTALYWYRQSLGQGLEFLIYFQGNSAPDKSGLPSDRFSAERTGGSVSTLTIQRTQQEDSAVYLCASTSVGRWETQYFGPGTRLLVL.

This clonotype was observed many times. The chain has TRBV6-6 and TRBJ2-7; 7 positions match TRBD2. J was trimmed by 3 bases and V by 7 bases; bases with no gene match: 9. The CDR3 runs to 14 residues. Germline loops: CDR1 MNHNY, CDR2 SVGAGI (reference sequence). The CDR3 spells CASTSSRGGYEQYF. CDR3 DNA sequence: TGTGCCAGCACCTCTTCGCGCGGGGGCTACGAGCAGTACTTC.